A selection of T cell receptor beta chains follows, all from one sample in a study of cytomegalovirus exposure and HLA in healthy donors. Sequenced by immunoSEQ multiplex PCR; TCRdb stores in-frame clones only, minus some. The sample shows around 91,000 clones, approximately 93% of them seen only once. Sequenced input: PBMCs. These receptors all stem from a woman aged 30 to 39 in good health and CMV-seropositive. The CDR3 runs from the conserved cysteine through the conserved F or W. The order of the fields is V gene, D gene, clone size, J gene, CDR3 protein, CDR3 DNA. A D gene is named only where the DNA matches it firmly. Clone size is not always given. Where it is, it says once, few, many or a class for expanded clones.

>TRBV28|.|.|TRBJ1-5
CASRRVERPQHF
TGTGCCAGCAGGCGGGTTGAGCGGCCCCAGCATTTT
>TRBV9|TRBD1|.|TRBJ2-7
CASSMTGGSANHYEQYF
TGTGCCAGCAGCATGACAGGGGGCTCGGCCAACCACTACGAGCAGTACTTC
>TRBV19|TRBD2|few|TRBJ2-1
CASAPGLANEQFF
TGTGCCAGCGCTCCGGGACTAGCCAATGAGCAGTTCTTC
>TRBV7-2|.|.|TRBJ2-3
CASSLDSGGTTDTQYF
TGTGCCAGCAGCTTAGACTCGGGCGGGACTACAGATACGCAGTATTTT
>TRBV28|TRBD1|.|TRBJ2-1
CASSQGTAEFF
TGTGCCAGCAGCCAAGGGACAGCGGAGTTCTTC
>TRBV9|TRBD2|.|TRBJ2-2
CASNKGLAGLNNTGELFF
TGTGCCAGCAACAAGGGACTAGCGGGGTTAAATAACACCGGGGAGCTGTTTTTT
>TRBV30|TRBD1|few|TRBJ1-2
CAWKLGQLYGYTF
TGTGCCTGGAAACTGGGACAGCTATATGGCTACACCTTC
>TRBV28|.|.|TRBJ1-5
CASSLFDSGNQPQHF
TGTGCCAGCAGTTTATTTGACAGCGGGAATCAGCCCCAGCATTTT
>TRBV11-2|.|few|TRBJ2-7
CASRKIGGTPYEQYF
TGTGCCAGCAGAAAGATAGGGGGTACTCCCTACGAGCAGTACTTC
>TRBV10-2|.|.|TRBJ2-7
CATGLGYEQYF
TGCGCCACAGGGTTGGGCTACGAGCAGTACTTC
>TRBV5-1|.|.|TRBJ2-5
CASSLRRYREETQYF
TGCGCCAGCAGCTTGAGGCGGTACAGGGAGGAGACCCAGTACTTC
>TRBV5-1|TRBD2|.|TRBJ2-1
CASSFGLAGGPSEQFF
TGCGCCAGCAGCTTTGGACTAGCGGGAGGGCCGAGTGAGCAGTTCTTC
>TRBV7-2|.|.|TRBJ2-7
CASSSGNRGAGGFLFEQYF
TGTGCCAGCAGCTCGGGGAACAGAGGAGCCGGAGGGTTTTTGTTCGAGCAGTACTTC
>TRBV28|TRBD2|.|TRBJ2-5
CASSLAWGGSGREETQYF
TGTGCCAGCAGTTTGGCCTGGGGTGGGAGCGGGAGGGAAGAGACCCAGTACTTC
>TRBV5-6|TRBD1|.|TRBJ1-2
CASSKSTGGVNHYGYTF
TGTGCCAGCAGTAAAAGCACAGGGGGCGTGAACCACTATGGCTACACCTTC
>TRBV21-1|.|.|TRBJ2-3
CASVRQHNTQYF
TGTGCCAGCGTCAGACAGCATAATACGCAGTATTTT
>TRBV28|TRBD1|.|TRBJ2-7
CASSRDRRKSYEQYF
TGTGCCAGCAGCCGGGACAGAAGGAAATCCTACGAGCAGTACTTC
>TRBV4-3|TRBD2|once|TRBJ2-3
CASSQDWASSGRAGDTQYF
TGCGCCAGCAGCCAAGATTGGGCGTCTAGCGGGAGGGCCGGAGATACGCAGTATTTT
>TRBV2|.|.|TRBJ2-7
CASFGGSSYEQYF
TGTGCCAGTTTCGGCGGTAGCTCCTACGAGCAGTACTTC
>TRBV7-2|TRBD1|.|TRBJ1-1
CASSLVFRGRIGMNTEAFF
TGTGCCAGCAGCTTAGTATTCAGGGGGAGGATCGGAATGAACACTGAAGCTTTCTTT
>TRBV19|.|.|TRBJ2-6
CASTPYTGRVTGANVLTF
TGTGCCAGTACCCCTTACACAGGGAGAGTAACTGGGGCCAACGTCCTGACTTTC
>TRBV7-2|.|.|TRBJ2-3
CASSLASGWRTDTQYF
TGTGCCAGCAGCTTAGCTTCGGGGTGGAGGACAGATACGCAGTATTTT
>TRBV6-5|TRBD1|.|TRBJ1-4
CASSKTGGTEKLFF
TGTGCCAGCAGTAAAACAGGGGGCACTGAAAAACTGTTTTTT
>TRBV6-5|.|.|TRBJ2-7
CASSYTGQHSDGYF
TGTGCCAGCAGTTACACAGGACAACACTCAGATGGATACTTC
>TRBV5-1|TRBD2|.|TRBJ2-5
CASSWGLDKETQYF
TGCGCCAGCAGCTGGGGACTAGACAAAGAGACCCAGTACTTC
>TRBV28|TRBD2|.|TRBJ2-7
CASSPGLAGRYEQYF
TGTGCCAGCAGTCCCGGACTAGCGGGACGCTACGAGCAGTACTTC
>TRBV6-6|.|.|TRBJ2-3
CASSRDSTDTQYF
TGTGCCAGCAGTCGTGACAGTACAGATACGCAGTATTTT